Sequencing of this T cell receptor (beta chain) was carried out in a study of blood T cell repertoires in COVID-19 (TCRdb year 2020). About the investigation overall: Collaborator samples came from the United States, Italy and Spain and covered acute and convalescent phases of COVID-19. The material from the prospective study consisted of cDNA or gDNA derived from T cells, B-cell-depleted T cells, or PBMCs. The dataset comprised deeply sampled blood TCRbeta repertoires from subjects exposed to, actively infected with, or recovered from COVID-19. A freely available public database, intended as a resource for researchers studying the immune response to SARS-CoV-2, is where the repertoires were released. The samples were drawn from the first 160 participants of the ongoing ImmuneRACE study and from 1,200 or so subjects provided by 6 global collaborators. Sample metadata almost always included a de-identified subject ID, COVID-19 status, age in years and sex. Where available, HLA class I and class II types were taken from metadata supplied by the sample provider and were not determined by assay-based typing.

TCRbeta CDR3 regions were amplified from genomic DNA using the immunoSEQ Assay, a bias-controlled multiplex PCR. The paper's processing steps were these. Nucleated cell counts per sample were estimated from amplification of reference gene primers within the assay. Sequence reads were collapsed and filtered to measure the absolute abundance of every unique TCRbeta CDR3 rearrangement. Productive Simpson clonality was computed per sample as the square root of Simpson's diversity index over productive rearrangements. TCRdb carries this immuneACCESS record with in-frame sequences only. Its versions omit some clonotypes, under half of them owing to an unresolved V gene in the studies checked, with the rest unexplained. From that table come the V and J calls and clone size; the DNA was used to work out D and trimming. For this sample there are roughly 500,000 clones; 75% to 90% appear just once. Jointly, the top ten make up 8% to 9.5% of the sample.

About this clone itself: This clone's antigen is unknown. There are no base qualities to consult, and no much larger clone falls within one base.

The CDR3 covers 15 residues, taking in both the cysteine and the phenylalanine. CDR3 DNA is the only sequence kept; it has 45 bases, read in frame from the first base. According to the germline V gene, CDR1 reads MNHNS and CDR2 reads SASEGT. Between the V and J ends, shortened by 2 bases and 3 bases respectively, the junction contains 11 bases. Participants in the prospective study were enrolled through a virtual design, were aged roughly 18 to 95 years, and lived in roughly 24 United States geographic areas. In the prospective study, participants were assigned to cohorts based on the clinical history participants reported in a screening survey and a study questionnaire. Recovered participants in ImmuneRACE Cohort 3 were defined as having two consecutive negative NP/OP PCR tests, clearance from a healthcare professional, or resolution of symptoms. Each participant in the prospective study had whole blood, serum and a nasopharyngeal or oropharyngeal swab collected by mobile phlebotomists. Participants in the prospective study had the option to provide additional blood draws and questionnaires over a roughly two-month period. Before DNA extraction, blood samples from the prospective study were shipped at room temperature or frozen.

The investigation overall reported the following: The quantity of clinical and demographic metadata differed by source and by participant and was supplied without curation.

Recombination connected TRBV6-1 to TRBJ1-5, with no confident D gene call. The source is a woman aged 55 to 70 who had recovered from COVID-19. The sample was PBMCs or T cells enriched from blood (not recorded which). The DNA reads TGTGCCAGCAGTGAATCGGGGAGGGTCAATCAGCCCCAGCATTTT. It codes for CASSESGRVNQPQHF.